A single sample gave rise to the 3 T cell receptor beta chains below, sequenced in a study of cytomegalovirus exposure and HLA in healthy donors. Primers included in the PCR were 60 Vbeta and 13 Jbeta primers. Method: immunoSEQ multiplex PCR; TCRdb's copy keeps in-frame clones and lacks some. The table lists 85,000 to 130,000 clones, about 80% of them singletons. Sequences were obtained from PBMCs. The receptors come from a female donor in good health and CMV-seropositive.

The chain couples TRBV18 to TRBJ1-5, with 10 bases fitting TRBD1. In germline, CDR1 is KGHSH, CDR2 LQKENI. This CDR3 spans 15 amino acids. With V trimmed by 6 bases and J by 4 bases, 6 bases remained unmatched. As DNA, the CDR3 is TGTGCCAGCTCCCTCGGGACAGGGGTAAATCAGCCCCAGCATTTT. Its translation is CASSLGTGVNQPQHF.

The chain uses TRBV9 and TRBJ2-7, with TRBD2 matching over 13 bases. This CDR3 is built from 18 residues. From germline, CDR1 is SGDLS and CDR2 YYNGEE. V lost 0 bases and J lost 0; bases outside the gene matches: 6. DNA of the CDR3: TGTGCCAGCAGCGTAGGACTAGCGGGGGGCCCTAGCTCCTACGAGCAGTACTTC. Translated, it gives CASSVGLAGGPSSYEQYF. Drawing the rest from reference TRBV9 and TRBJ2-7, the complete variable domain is DSGVTQTPKHLITATGQRVTLRCSPRSGDLSVYWYQQSLDQGLQFLIQYYNGEERAKGNILERFSAQQFPDLHSELNLSSLELGDSALYFCASSVGLAGGPSSYEQYFGPGTRLTVT.

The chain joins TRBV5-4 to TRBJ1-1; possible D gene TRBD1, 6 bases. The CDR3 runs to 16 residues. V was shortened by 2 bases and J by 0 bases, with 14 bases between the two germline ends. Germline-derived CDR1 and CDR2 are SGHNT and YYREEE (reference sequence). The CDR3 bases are TGTGCCAGCAGCTTCCCGACAGGCTCCATGAACACTGAAGCTTTCTTT. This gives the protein CASSFPTGSMNTEAFF.